This passage covers 29 T cell receptor beta chains from one sample sequenced in a study of cytomegalovirus exposure and HLA in healthy donors. The PCR contained 60 Vbeta and 13 Jbeta primers. Profiled with immunoSEQ multiplex PCR; TCRdb holds only in-frame clones, not every one. Counted here are just over 200,000 clones, around four fifths occurring once; the ten biggest clones make up 2.7%. What was sequenced was PBMCs. These receptors all stem from a woman aged 40 to 50 in good health and CMV-seronegative.

J is TRBJ2-3 and V is TRBV7-2, with a weak D call TRBD1 (5 bases). With 1 base removed from V and 4 bases from J, the gap between germline ends came to 9 bases. CDR3 length equals 14 residues. The V gene's germline CDR1 is SGHTA and CDR2 FQGNSA. CDR3: CASSLEGASDTQYF. For the CDR3, the DNA is TGTGCCAGCAGCTTAGAAGGGGCTTCAGATACGCAGTATTTT.

This chain links TRBV18 with TRBJ2-7, with 8 bases that match TRBD1. CDR3 length: 17 residues. Germline CDR1 KGHSH, CDR2 LQKENI. With 0 bases clipped from V and 3 bases from J, the junction kept 10 bases outside the gene matches. This CDR3 is CASSPPTGGRFGYEQYF. Here the CDR3 DNA reads TGTGCCAGCTCACCACCTACAGGGGGGCGGTTTGGCTACGAGCAGTACTTC.

The V and J genes are TRBV19 and TRBJ2-1; 14 bases line up with TRBD2. After removal of 4 bases from V and 8 bases from J, the junction contained 4 bases not matched to a gene. Germline CDR1 LNHDA, CDR2 SQIVND (reference sequence). The CDR3 is 15 residues long. The CDR3 region is CASSSGTSGSHEQFF. For the CDR3, the DNA is TGTGCCAGTAGTAGCGGGACTAGCGGGAGTCATGAGCAGTTCTTC.

The rearrangement uses TRBV5-1 and TRBJ2-1; 10 nucleotides match TRBD2. Losses at the gene ends were 2 bases for V and 7 bases for J; bases not matched to a gene: 6. This CDR3 spans 15 amino acids. Germline V gene lookup returns CDR1 SGHRS and CDR2 YFSETQ. CDR3 sequence reads: CASSFTSGTNNEQFF. The CDR3 bases are TGCGCCAGCAGCTTCACTAGCGGGACTAATAATGAGCAGTTCTTC.

This chain links TRBV29-1 with TRBJ2-1, with 10 bases identical to TRBD1. The ends lost 7 bases at V and 6 bases at J; junction bases unmatched: 6. Germline lookup yields CDR1 SQVTM and CDR2 ANQGSEA. The CDR3 has 13 residues. CDR3 region: CSGGTGALNEQFF. CDR3 coding DNA: TGCAGCGGAGGGACAGGGGCCCTCAATGAGCAGTTCTTC.

A remark on this clone: One junction end does not reproduce the germline sequence, and a read error may be involved. This sample also contains other DNA sequences that code for the same CDR3. This chain connects TRBV7-9 to TRBJ2-5; 9 bases align to TRBD1. CDR1 and CDR2 (germline): SEHNR, FQNEAQ (reference sequence). CDR3 length: 14 amino acids. CDR3 in DNA: TGTGCCAGCAGCCCAGGGACAGGGCGAGAGACTCAGTACTTC. Amino acid sequence: CASSPGTGRETQYF.

The rearrangement uses TRBV27 and TRBJ2-5; D remains unclear. Germline V gene data show CDR1 as MNHEY and CDR2 as SMNVEV (reference sequence). The CDR3 has 13 residues. Trimming removed 6 bases at V and 4 bases at J, with 12 bases between. CDR3 in amino acids: CASRPGLAETQYF. In DNA, the CDR3 is TGTGCCAGCAGGCCTGGGCTGGCAGAGACCCAGTACTTC.

The J gene is TRBJ2-3, the V gene TRBV7-3; the match to TRBD2 covers 9 bases. V trimming: 1 base; J trimming: 4 bases; junction bases outside the gene matches: 3. The CDR3 runs to 15 residues. Germline loops: CDR1 SGHTA, CDR2 FQGTGA. CDR3 protein: CASSLMAGGPDTQYF. Written as DNA, the CDR3 is TGTGCCAGCAGCTTAATGGCGGGAGGGCCAGATACGCAGTATTTT.

This clone was found a few times. V and J are TRBV20-1 and TRBJ2-7; the match to TRBD1 covers 10 bases. The germline gives CDR1 DFQATT, CDR2 SNEGSKA (reference sequence). The CDR3 has 11 residues. The CDR3 loop reads CRGQGIYEQYF. The DNA of the CDR3 is TGCAGGGGACAGGGGATCTACGAGCAGTACTTC.

J is TRBJ2-1 and V is TRBV6-6, with 8 positions matching TRBD2. Per germline, CDR1 MNHNY and CDR2 SVGAGI (reference sequence). The junction had 10 bases not matched to a gene; V was cut back by 3 bases and J by 9 bases. This CDR3 has 15 residues. CDR3: CASSYPRGGRGEQFF. CDR3 nucleotides: TGTGCCAGCAGTTATCCACGGGGGGGTAGGGGTGAGCAGTTCTTC.

This chain links TRBV5-8 with TRBJ1-5, with D possibly TRBD1 on 5 matching bases. Germline loops: CDR1 SGHTS, CDR2 YDEGEE. Trimming shortened V by 1 base and J by 4 bases, and 6 bases separated the two germline ends. This CDR3 has 13 residues. CDR3 region: CASSLRGNQPQHF. DNA of the CDR3: TGTGCCAGCAGCTTGCGGGGGAATCAGCCCCAGCATTTT.

This chain links TRBV5-6 with TRBJ2-7; 12 bases are a match to TRBD2. V dropped 5 bases and J dropped 4; count of bases not matched to a gene: 7. The germline CDR1 and CDR2 sequences are SGHDT and YYEEEE. The CDR3 has 15 amino acids. The CDR3 sequence: CASSHLAGGLYEQYF. DNA for the CDR3: TGTGCCAGCAGTCACCTAGCGGGAGGGCTTTACGAGCAGTACTTC.

V gene TRBV28 combines with J gene TRBJ2-7, with 11 bases lining up with TRBD1. With V trimmed by 5 bases and J by 2 bases, 5 bases remained unmatched. The CDR3 sequence is 15 residues long. Germline assignment: CDR1 MDHEN and CDR2 SYDVKM. This CDR3 is CASSPRDRGAYEQYF. The CDR3 nucleotides read TGTGCCAGCAGTCCCCGGGACAGGGGGGCCTACGAGCAGTACTTC. Supplemented by reference TRBV28 and TRBJ2-7, the full variable domain reads DVKVTQSSRYLVKRTGEKVFLECVQDMDHENMFWYRQDPGLGLRLIYFSYDVKMKEKGDIPEGYSVSREKKERFSLILESASTNQTSMYLCASSPRDRGAYEQYFGPGTRLTVT.

The V gene is TRBV9, the J gene TRBJ2-3; 8 bases are shared with TRBD2. V was pared by 2 bases and J by 3 bases, with 2 bases of the junction left unmatched. The CDR3 extends over 14 amino acids. CDR1 is SGDLS and CDR2 is YYNGEE in the germline V gene. The CDR3 bases are TGTGCCAGCAGCGTCAGCGGGAGTACAGATACGCAGTATTTT. It encodes CASSVSGSTDTQYF. The entire variable domain, with the rest obtained from reference TRBV9 and TRBJ2-3, is as follows: DSGVTQTPKHLITATGQRVTLRCSPRSGDLSVYWYQQSLDQGLQFLIQYYNGEERAKGNILERFSAQQFPDLHSELNLSSLELGDSALYFCASSVSGSTDTQYFGPGTRLTVL.

This chain uses TRBV6-5 with TRBJ1-1; D is undetermined. The CDR3 is 15 residues long. Trimming cost V 0 bases and J 1 base, with 9 bases left between them. CDR1 MNHEY and CDR2 SVGAGI come from the germline V gene. CDR3 in DNA: TGTGCCAGCAGTTACTCCCCCACGGGGAACACTGAAGCTTTCTTT. Its translation is CASSYSPTGNTEAFF.

CDR3 region: CASSFGTGGYNEQFF. CDR3 in DNA: TGTGCCAGCAGTTTTGGGACAGGGGGCTACAATGAGCAGTTCTTC. J is TRBJ2-1 and V is TRBV28, with 11 bases that match TRBD1. The CDR3 has 15 residues. V was pared by 3 bases and J by 3 bases, with 1 base of the junction left unmatched. Germline V CDR1 and CDR2: MDHEN, SYDVKM.

This clone was detected a few times. The chain recombines TRBV7-9 with TRBJ2-1; TRBD2 matches 8 bases. V lost 10 bases, J lost 12 bases, and 14 bases stayed unmatched. The CDR3 contains 13 residues. Germline-derived CDR1 and CDR2 are SEHNR and FQNEAQ (reference sequence). CDR3: CATWVGGRIGQFF. The CDR3 DNA sequence: TGTGCCACCTGGGTGGGCGGGAGGATCGGGCAGTTCTTC. Based on the CDR3 plus reference TRBV7-9 and TRBJ2-1, the full variable domain is DTGVSQNPRHKITKRGQNVTFRCDPISEHNRLYWYRQTLGQGPEFLTYFQNEAQLEKSRLLSDRFSAERPKGSFSTLEIQRTEQGDSAMYLCATWVGGRIGQFFGPGTRLTVL.

The V call is TRBV5-1, the J call TRBJ2-1, with 14 positions matching TRBD2. Germline CDR1 reads SGHRS; CDR2 reads YFSETQ. With 0 bases clipped from V and 9 bases from J, the junction kept 5 bases outside the gene matches. CDR3 length: 16 residues. The CDR3 DNA sequence: TGCGCCAGCAGCTTGGCGACTAGCGGGAGGGCCGGTGAGCAGTTCTTC. Translation gives CASSLATSGRAGEQFF.

This chain's CDR3 is CASRRQTMNTEAFF. The CDR3 coding sequence is TGTGCCAGCAGGAGACAGACCATGAACACTGAAGCTTTCTTT. V is TRBV27 and J is TRBJ1-1, with D possibly TRBD1 on 5 matching bases. V was clipped by 6 bases and J by 0 bases, with 11 bases between them. The CDR3 totals 14 residues. Germline CDR1 and CDR2: MNHEY and SMNVEV (reference sequence).

The chain uses TRBV28 and TRBJ1-4; 9 bases are a match to TRBD1. Germline values: CDR1 MDHEN, CDR2 SYDVKM. Losses at the gene ends were 5 bases for V and 7 bases for J; bases not matched to a gene: 5. The CDR3 has 14 residues. The CDR3 DNA reads as TGTGCCAGCAGTCCTGGACAGGGGCTTGAAAAACTGTTTTTT. Translated, it gives CASSPGQGLEKLFF.

The rearrangement joins TRBV30 to TRBJ2-5; no reliable D call. The closer fit of TRBJ2-7 to the DNA end suggests the J call may be wrong. Germline V gene lookup returns CDR1 GTSNPN and CDR2 SVGIG (reference sequence). The CDR3 has 14 residues. DNA of the CDR3: TGTGCCTGGGTGGATCCGGGTTGGAGCTACGAGCAGTACTTC. Translation gives CAWVDPGWSYEQYF.

This clone has just one count. V usage is TRBV5-1 and J usage is TRBJ2-7, with 9 bases identical to TRBD1. Looked up from germline, CDR1 is SGHRS and CDR2 is YFSETQ. There are 15 residues in the CDR3. J gave up 2 bases and V 0 bases, and 3 bases lay outside the gene matches. The CDR3 sequence is CASSLGQGVTYEQYF. In nucleotides, the CDR3 is TGCGCCAGCAGCTTGGGACAGGGGGTAACCTACGAGCAGTACTTC.

This clone has only a few counts. V and J are TRBV5-1 and TRBJ2-7; tentatively, D is TRBD1 (5 bases). The germline V and J ends were trimmed by 6 bases and 4 bases, with 14 bases remaining between them. The CDR3 covers 13 residues. Germline CDR1 SGHRS, CDR2 YFSETQ. CDR3: CASTPMGQYEQYF. The CDR3 nucleotides are TGCGCCAGCACCCCCATGGGGCAGTACGAGCAGTACTTC.

The chain employs TRBV7-9 and TRBJ2-3; the match to TRBD1 covers 9 bases. The CDR3 has 14 residues. CDR1 SEHNR and CDR2 FQNEAQ come from the germline V gene (reference sequence). V trimming: 5 bases; J trimming: 5 bases; junction bases outside the gene matches: 5. The CDR3 nucleotides read TGTGCCAGCAGCCCACAGGGGGCTGTAGATACGCAGTATTTT. Translating it yields CASSPQGAVDTQYF.

The chain employs TRBV27 and TRBJ1-1, with 8 bases identical to TRBD1. The CDR3 length is 13 residues. The ends lost 6 bases at V and 5 bases at J; junction bases unmatched: 5. Germline-derived CDR1 and CDR2 are MNHEY and SMNVEV (reference sequence). This chain's CDR3 is CASSSTGVTEAFF. CDR3 nucleotides: TGTGCCAGCAGCTCGACAGGGGTTACTGAAGCTTTCTTT.

A few counts support this clone. The V and J genes are TRBV15 and TRBJ1-6; TRBD1 matches 9 bases. The CDR3 covers 17 residues. Germline V gene data show CDR1 as LNHNV and CDR2 as YYDKDF (reference sequence). V shed 4 bases and J 2 bases; nucleotides not matched to a gene: 6. The CDR3 loop is CATSTTTGGAYNSPLHF. CDR3 bases: TGTGCCACCAGCACCACGACAGGGGGTGCCTATAATTCACCCCTCCACTTT.

This rearrangement joins TRBV28 to TRBJ2-7; 9 nucleotides line up with TRBD1. In germline, CDR1 is MDHEN, CDR2 SYDVKM. The CDR3 is 16 residues long. The junction had 12 bases not matched to a gene; V was cut back by 6 bases and J by 3 bases. This CDR3 is CASSSPGTGKRYEQYF. The CDR3 DNA reads as TGTGCCAGCAGCTCCCCCGGGACAGGGAAACGCTACGAGCAGTACTTC.

The chain recombines TRBV9 with TRBJ1-1; TRBD1 is a possible D gene (6 bases). The length of the CDR3 is 16 residues. Trimming removed 3 bases at V and 4 bases at J, with 19 bases between. Germline V gives CDR1 SGDLS, CDR2 YYNGEE. The CDR3 region has the DNA TGTGCCAGCAGCGCCCTACTCGACAGGCCAGGCACTGAAGCTTTCTTT. Its protein product is CASSALLDRPGTEAFF.

V usage is TRBV29-1 and J usage is TRBJ1-2, with D tentatively TRBD1 (6 bases). The length of the CDR3 is 12 residues. Germline CDR1 and CDR2: SQVTM and ANQGSEA. The V end was cut by 7 bases, the J end by 5 bases, with 14 bases between. CDR3 coding DNA: TGCAGCGGTGGACAGTATGGGTATGGCTACACCTTC. Residues: CSGGQYGYGYTF. Complete variable domain (other parts from reference TRBV29-1 and TRBJ1-2): SAVISQKPSRDICQRGTSLTIQCQVDSQVTMMFWYRQQPGQSLTLIATANQGSEATYESGFVIDKFPISRPNLTFSTLTVSNMSPEDSSIYLCSGGQYGYGYTFGSGTRLTVV.